This note documents a single T cell receptor beta chain sequence. The antigen remains undetermined. The table came from immunoSEQ multiplex PCR; TCRdb's copy has only in-frame clones and leaves some out. Among about 15,000 clones listed, around 78% were seen once. This sample is part of a study of T cell repertoires in ileal Crohn's disease. Study as a whole: Patients had a median 7.9-year disease duration, and around 35% were active smokers. Findings and caveats of the study: Clonality above 26.8% at surgery always came with endoscopic recurrence.

Sample time point: neoterminal ileum biopsy at postoperative endoscopy, about 6 months after surgery. Adults with ileal or ileocolonic Crohn's disease and an indication for resection were eligible. V dropped 6 bases and J dropped 1; count of bases not matched to a gene: 11. The germline gives CDR1 SGHRS, CDR2 YFSETQ. The CDR3 is 17 amino acids. The sequence derives from an adult with Crohn's disease. Sequencing was performed on ileal tissue. V gene TRBV5-1 combines with J gene TRBJ2-2; the match to TRBD1 covers 8 bases. This CDR3 is CASKSTGAAVNTGELFF. For the CDR3, the DNA is TGCGCCAGCAAGTCGACAGGGGCTGCGGTGAACACCGGGGAGCTGTTTTTT.